What follows are 30 T cell receptor beta chains derived from one specimen sequenced in a study of long-term antiretroviral therapy in people with HIV. Survey level was the resolution at which the v3.0 immunoSEQ assay ran. Only in-frame clones appear in the TCRdb table, and some are missing; sequencing was by immunoSEQ multiplex PCR. The repertoire holds about 18,000 clones, with 85% to 95% as singletons. The sample was unsorted PBMCs, taken 10.4 years after starting antiretroviral therapy. These TCRs come from a young man with HIV.

This clone has only a few counts. The chain carries TRBV19 and TRBJ2-2; tentative D call: TRBD1 (7 bases). The germline V gene encodes CDR1 LNHDA and CDR2 SQIVND (reference sequence). Deletions cut 6 bases from V and 9 bases from J, with 23 bases between. The CDR3 sequence is 16 residues long. The CDR3 protein is CASRPSTGNRGWELFF. The CDR3 nucleotides read TGTGCCAGTAGACCCTCGACAGGGAATCGGGGGTGGGAGCTGTTTTTT.

This clone was recorded only once. The genes are TRBV5-5 and TRBJ1-5; TRBD1 might be the D (6 bases). The CDR3 covers 14 residues. The V and J ends lost 0 bases and 6 bases respectively, with 10 bases between them. Looked up from germline, CDR1 is SGHKS and CDR2 is YYEKEE (reference sequence). DNA of the CDR3: TGTGCCAGCAGCTTGGAGGGGGGCGGTCAGCCCCAGCATTTT. Its protein is CASSLEGGGQPQHF.

The J gene is TRBJ1-2, the V gene TRBV7-3, with D possibly matching TRBD1 (6 bases). This CDR3 is 13 amino acids long. Trimming took 4 bases from V and 8 from J, leaving 14 bases between them. Germline V gene sequence: CDR1 SGHTA, CDR2 FQGTGA. The CDR3 DNA reads TGTGCCAGCAGCTCAGAACAAAGGGGGGGCTACACCTTC. Its translation: CASSSEQRGGYTF.

The chain has TRBV25-1 and TRBJ1-6; weak D call: TRBD1 (5 bases). Trimming pared 6 bases from V and 8 bases from J, leaving 14 bases between. The length of the CDR3 is 14 residues. Germline V gene lookup returns CDR1 MGHDK and CDR2 SYGVNS. The CDR3 sequence: CASSATGGDSPLHF. The CDR3 nucleotides read TGTGCCAGCAGCGCAACAGGAGGGGATTCACCCCTCCACTTT.

The rearrangement joins TRBV6-6 to TRBJ1-2; 12 nucleotides match TRBD1. The CDR3 contains 15 residues. V shed 2 bases and J 8 bases; nucleotides not matched to a gene: 6. Germline V gene data show CDR1 as MNHNY and CDR2 as SVGAGI (reference sequence). CDR3: CASSYGGTGGAGYTF. Here the CDR3 DNA reads TGTGCCAGCAGTTACGGGGGGACAGGGGGCGCGGGCTACACCTTC.

CDR3 nucleotide sequence: TGTGCCATCAGTGTGGGGGGCTACGAGCAGTACGTC. The encoded protein is CAISVGGYEQYV. The chain recombines TRBV10-3 with TRBJ2-7; D perhaps matches TRBD2 (6 bases). Trimming cost V 4 bases and J 3 bases, with 7 bases left between them. Germline loops: CDR1 ENHRY, CDR2 SYGVKD. The CDR3 has 12 amino acids.

The chain employs TRBV7-2 and TRBJ2-7; TRBD1 aligns across 10 bases. Germline CDR1 and CDR2: SGHTA and FQGNSA. The V and J ends lost 5 bases and 5 bases, in that order; junction bases with no gene match: 6. The CDR3 contains 14 residues. CDR3 nucleotides: TGTGCCAGCAGCCAAGACAGGGGGCGCCACGAGCAGTACTTC. Its translation: CASSQDRGRHEQYF.

V is TRBV28 and J is TRBJ2-3; 12 positions match TRBD2. Per germline, CDR1 MDHEN and CDR2 SYDVKM. J gave up 2 bases and V 1 base, and 7 bases lay outside the gene matches. This CDR3 has 18 residues. The CDR3 coding sequence is TGTGCCAGCAGTTTATCGGCTAGCGGGGGGGAATACACAGATACGCAGTATTTT. It is translated as CASSLSASGGEYTDTQYF.

This clone was recorded once. Other nucleotide sequences from this sample produce the same CDR3. The V gene is TRBV9, the J gene TRBJ2-2, with D perhaps matching TRBD2 (5 bases). Germline lookup yields CDR1 SGDLS and CDR2 YYNGEE. The CDR3 is 13 residues long. V was cut by 3 bases and J by 5 bases, with 8 bases left in between. The DNA for the CDR3 is TGTGCCAGCAGCGCCCGGAGGACCGGGGAGCTGTTTTTT. It specifies CASSARRTGELFF.

To note about this clone: At one boundary the junction diverges from the germline segment, which might be a read error. J is TRBJ2-2 and V is TRBV7-7; tentatively, D is TRBD1 (5 bases). CDR3 size: 14 residues. Looked up from germline, CDR1 is SSHAT and CDR2 is FNYEAQ (reference sequence). CDR3 residues: CASSKGADGGELFF. CDR3 in DNA: TGTGCTAGCAGCAAAGGGGCAGACGGCGGGGAGCTGTTTTTT.

This clone has more than one count but fewer than ten. The rearrangement links TRBV4-1 to TRBJ2-7; perhaps TRBD1 as D (6 bases). Germline lookup yields CDR1 MGHRA and CDR2 YSYEKL. The CDR3 runs to 16 residues. Trimming shortened V by 0 bases and J by 2 bases, and 14 bases separated the two germline ends. The CDR3 nucleotides read TGCGCCAGCAGCCAAGATTTGGTACAGGGCACCTACGAGCAGTACTTC. It specifies CASSQDLVQGTYEQYF.

Remarks on this clone: Different DNA sequences within this sample yield the same CDR3. The chain carries TRBV28 and TRBJ1-2; D not resolved. Deletions cut 4 bases from V and 1 base from J, with 1 base between. This CDR3 has 11 amino acids. CDR1 MDHEN and CDR2 SYDVKM come from the germline V gene. CDR3 region: CASSYNYGYTF. In DNA, the CDR3 is TGTGCCAGCAGTTATAACTATGGCTACACCTTC.

CDR3 residues: CASSLLETSSTDTQYF. The CDR3 DNA reads TGCGCCAGCAGCCTCTTAGAGACCTCTAGCACAGATACGCAGTATTTT. The chain combines TRBV5-1 with TRBJ2-3; D unresolved. Germline V gene lookup returns CDR1 SGHRS and CDR2 YFSETQ. The CDR3 runs 16 residues. The V end lost 4 bases, the J end lost 0 bases, and 15 bases lay between the germline ends.

V gene TRBV11-2 combines with J gene TRBJ1-1; perhaps TRBD1 as D (5 bases). The CDR3 contains 13 residues. The V gene lost 0 bases and the J gene lost 4 bases, with 6 bases spanning the gap. Germline V lookup: CDR1 SGHAT, CDR2 FQNNGV. The CDR3 loop is CASSLDQGTEAFF. CDR3 DNA sequence: TGTGCCAGCAGCTTAGATCAGGGCACTGAAGCTTTCTTT.

The gene calls are TRBV10-1 and TRBJ2-1, with D possibly matching TRBD1 (6 bases). V lost 6 bases and J lost 4, with 16 bases in between. The germline V gene has CDR1 WNHNN and CDR2 SYGVQD (reference sequence). The CDR3 is made up of 15 amino acids. The chain's CDR3 is CASRKTGSFYNEQFF. The CDR3 DNA reads TGCGCCAGCAGGAAAACAGGGTCGTTTTACAATGAGCAGTTCTTC.

The V gene is TRBV18, the J gene TRBJ2-2; no clear D gene. Trimming shortened V by 3 bases and J by 0 bases, and 11 bases separated the two germline ends. This CDR3 spans 16 amino acids. The germline V gene encodes CDR1 KGHSH and CDR2 LQKENI. The CDR3 region is CASSPLIRANTGELFF. CDR3 DNA: TGTGCCAGCTCACCGTTGATACGCGCGAACACCGGGGAGCTGTTTTTT.

The V call is TRBV19, the J call TRBJ2-1; D unresolved. The V end lost 5 bases, the J end lost 4 bases, and 6 bases lay between the germline ends. The CDR3 covers 12 residues. CDR1 and CDR2 (germline): LNHDA, SQIVND (reference sequence). The DNA of the CDR3 is TGTGCCAGTAGTGAGAATTACAATGAGCAGTTCTTC. Amino acids: CASSENYNEQFF.

The V and J genes are TRBV30 and TRBJ2-1; TRBD2 might be the D (7 bases). The CDR3 runs 14 residues. With 5 bases removed from V and 5 bases from J, the gap between germline ends came to 16 bases. Germline V CDR1 and CDR2: GTSNPN, SVGIG (reference sequence). DNA for the CDR3: TGTGCCTGGGGAGGGGGGGGGACTGACAATGAGCAGTTCTTC. Its protein is CAWGGGGTDNEQFF. The variable domain in full, with the rest retrieved from reference TRBV30 and TRBJ2-1, is SQTIHQWPATLVQPVGSPLSLECTVEGTSNPNLYWYRQAAGRGLQLLFYSVGIGQISSEVPQNLSASRPQDRQFILSSKKLLLSDSGFYLCAWGGGGTDNEQFFGPGTRLTVL.

The chain uses TRBV28 and TRBJ1-6; D is ambiguous. Trimming pared 1 base from V and 7 bases from J, leaving 2 bases between. There are 12 residues in the CDR3. The germline gives CDR1 MDHEN, CDR2 SYDVKM. Here the CDR3 reads CASSLLNSPLHF. For the CDR3, the DNA is TGTGCCAGCAGTTTATTGAATTCACCCCTCCACTTT.

This chain joins TRBV7-3 and TRBJ1-5, with D possibly being TRBD1 (5 bases). V lost 1 base and J 7 bases, leaving 17 bases between the germline ends. This CDR3 is built from 16 residues. Germline V lookup: CDR1 SGHTA, CDR2 FQGTGA. The chain's CDR3 is CASSLSRDALTQPQHF. Here the CDR3 DNA reads TGTGCCAGCAGCTTAAGCAGGGACGCCCTGACGCAGCCCCAGCATTTT. Drawing the rest from reference TRBV7-3 and TRBJ1-5, the complete variable domain is GAGVSQTPSNKVTEKGKYVELRCDPISGHTALYWYRQSLGQGPEFLIYFQGTGAADDSGLPNDRFFAVRPEGSVSTLKIQRTERGDSAVYLCASSLSRDALTQPQHFGDGTRLSIL.

The chain employs TRBV5-1 and TRBJ1-1, with D perhaps matching TRBD1 (6 bases). CDR1 SGHRS and CDR2 YFSETQ come from the germline V gene. The CDR3 is made up of 15 amino acids. V was clipped by 3 bases and J by 7 bases, with 19 bases between them. DNA for the CDR3: TGCGCCAGCAGCTCGCCTGGGGAGGGACACTTTGAAGCTTTCTTT. Translated, it gives CASSSPGEGHFEAFF.

The rearrangement joins TRBV6-6 to TRBJ2-5, with no clear D. The CDR3 runs to 10 residues. Germline V gives CDR1 MNHNY, CDR2 SVGAGI (reference sequence). Trimming removed 4 bases from V and 5 bases from J, with 2 bases in between. The CDR3 sequence is CASSSETQYF. The CDR3 bases are TGTGCCAGCAGTTCGGAGACCCAGTACTTC.

V is TRBV10-1 and J is TRBJ1-2; D possibly corresponds to TRBD1 (5 bases). Germline V CDR1 and CDR2: WNHNN, SYGVQD (reference sequence). CDR3 length equals 13 residues. Trimming pared 0 bases from V and 5 bases from J, leaving 7 bases between. The CDR3 here is CASSESGAYGYTF. The CDR3 DNA follows: TGCGCCAGCAGTGAGTCCGGGGCTTATGGCTACACCTTC.

The rearrangement joins TRBV7-9 to TRBJ2-7; TRBD1 aligns across 9 bases. Trimming took 3 bases from V and 2 from J; bases not matched to a gene: 5. CDR3 length: 15 residues. Germline assignment: CDR1 SEHNR and CDR2 FQNEAQ (reference sequence). CDR3 in amino acids: CASSFPGTGTYEQYF. The CDR3 nucleotides are TGTGCCAGCAGCTTCCCCGGGACAGGGACCTACGAGCAGTACTTC. The full variable domain, its missing parts supplied by reference TRBV7-9 and TRBJ2-7, is DTGVSQNPRHKITKRGQNVTFRCDPISEHNRLYWYRQTLGQGPEFLTYFQNEAQLEKSRLLSDRFSAERPKGSFSTLEIQRTEQGDSAMYLCASSFPGTGTYEQYFGPGTRLTVT.

V is TRBV28 and J is TRBJ2-1; D uncertain. The V gene's germline CDR1 is MDHEN and CDR2 SYDVKM. The germline V and J ends were trimmed by 5 bases and 9 bases, with 11 bases remaining between them. The CDR3 is 12 residues long. CDR3 bases: TGTGCCAGCAGTCACCAGATTAGTGAGCAGTTCTTC. Translating gives CASSHQISEQFF.

The chain links TRBV2 to TRBJ2-5, with 14 bases matching TRBD2. The germline CDR1 and CDR2 sequences are SNHLY and FYNNEI. The CDR3 has 16 residues. Unmatched junction bases numbered 5, after V lost 7 bases and J lost 1 base. The CDR3 is CASTWTSGGLQETQYF. The CDR3 nucleotides read TGTGCCAGCACCTGGACTAGCGGGGGGCTCCAAGAGACCCAGTACTTC.

V gene TRBV27 combines with J gene TRBJ1-2; TRBD1 aligns across 11 bases. V gave up 0 bases and J gave up 3 bases; unmatched junction bases: 0. From germline, CDR1 is MNHEY and CDR2 SMNVEV (reference sequence). The CDR3 totals 15 residues. The CDR3 sequence is CASSLSGQGDYGYTF. CDR3 bases: TGTGCCAGCAGTTTATCGGGACAGGGGGACTATGGCTACACCTTC.

CDR3 in DNA: TGTGCCAGCAGCACTGAGGGGGCCCTAGGATTCTACAATGAGCAGTTCTTC. It yields the protein CASSTEGALGFYNEQFF. The chain links TRBV21-1 to TRBJ2-1; TRBD1, the table's D call, lacks a check against the DNA. TRBV21-1 is marked as a pseudogene. The CDR3 loop spans 17 amino acids.

This chain uses TRBV9 with TRBJ2-5; D might be TRBD2 (5 bases). The CDR3 length is 13 residues. Between the trimmed V and J ends, which lost 0 bases and 2 bases, there was a span of 5 bases. Germline assignment: CDR1 SGDLS and CDR2 YYNGEE. CDR3 nucleotides: TGTGCCAGCAGCGTAGGGACTCAAGAGACCCAGTACTTC. Protein product: CASSVGTQETQYF.

J is TRBJ2-7 and V is TRBV5-1, with a tentative D call TRBD1 (5 bases). This CDR3 contains 14 residues. Trimming shortened V by 0 bases and J by 4 bases, and 11 bases separated the two germline ends. The germline gives CDR1 SGHRS, CDR2 YFSETQ. The CDR3 spells CASSLDRMLYEQYV. The CDR3 nucleotides are TGCGCCAGCAGCTTGGACAGGATGCTTTACGAGCAGTACGTC.